These 30 T cell receptor beta chains share one sample of origin, sequenced in a study of blood T cell repertoires in COVID-19. Here immunoSEQ multiplex PCR was the method, and the copy in TCRdb shows in-frame clones only, minus some. The repertoire holds roughly 150,000 clones, with more than 70% as singletons. Sequenced input: peripheral blood. The source is a woman in her 70s who had recovered from COVID-19.

In this sample, this clone turned up a few times. This CDR3 reads CASSFDRGNQPQHF. The CDR3 coding sequence is TGTGCCAGCAGTTTTGACAGGGGGAATCAGCCCCAGCATTTT. The chain couples TRBV27 to TRBJ1-5; 9 bases line up with TRBD1. This CDR3 comprises 14 residues. V dropped 3 bases and J dropped 4; count of bases not matched to a gene: 1. Germline CDR1 MNHEY, CDR2 SMNVEV (reference sequence).

V is TRBV30 and J is TRBJ1-4; 7 positions agree with TRBD1. V gave up 4 bases and J gave up 0 bases; unmatched junction bases: 2. The germline gives CDR1 GTSNPN, CDR2 SVGIG (reference sequence). The CDR3 runs 14 residues. CDR3 bases: TGTGCCTGGAAACAGGGGCCAACTAATGAAAAACTGTTTTTT. Protein sequence: CAWKQGPTNEKLFF. The whole variable domain, filled in from reference TRBV30 and TRBJ1-4, reads SQTIHQWPATLVQPVGSPLSLECTVEGTSNPNLYWYRQAAGRGLQLLFYSVGIGQISSEVPQNLSASRPQDRQFILSSKKLLLSDSGFYLCAWKQGPTNEKLFFGSGTQLSVL.

The V gene is TRBV18, the J gene TRBJ1-2; maybe TRBD1 (5 bases). This CDR3 region has 15 residues. Trimming shortened V by 5 bases and J by 1 base, and 14 bases separated the two germline ends. CDR1 and CDR2 from the germline V gene are KGHSH and LQKENI. The CDR3 DNA reads TGTGCCAGCTCAAACCCGGGACTGAGTAACTATGGCTACACCTTC. It yields the protein CASSNPGLSNYGYTF.

The rearrangement uses TRBV2 and TRBJ2-7, with D unresolved. Deletions cut 7 bases from V and 7 bases from J, with 14 bases between. Germline CDR1 and CDR2: SNHLY and FYNNEI. The CDR3 consists of 12 residues. The chain's CDR3 is CASTNRRWEQYF. For the CDR3, the DNA is TGTGCCAGCACCAACCGCCGGTGGGAGCAGTACTTC.

V is TRBV28 and J is TRBJ1-2; D might be TRBD1 (6 bases). This CDR3 has 14 residues. Trimming pared 5 bases from V and 4 bases from J, leaving 14 bases between. Germline assignment: CDR1 MDHEN and CDR2 SYDVKM. CDR3 bases: TGTGCCAGCAGTCATGGGGGCTCGGGCTATGGCTACACCTTC. Amino acid sequence: CASSHGGSGYGYTF.

The chain employs TRBV6-5 and TRBJ1-2, with 7 bases matching TRBD1. Losses at the gene ends were 2 bases for V and 8 bases for J; bases not matched to a gene: 11. The CDR3 length is 15 residues. CDR1 and CDR2 (germline): MNHEY, SVGAGI. CDR3 nucleotides: TGTGCCAGCAGTTACAGGAGGGGGCGGGATAAGGGCTACACCTTC. It translates to CASSYRRGRDKGYTF.

This chain connects TRBV5-1 to TRBJ2-3; D perhaps matches TRBD1 (5 bases). This CDR3 comprises 15 residues. Deletions cut 1 base from V and 3 bases from J, with 12 bases between. Germline values: CDR1 SGHRS, CDR2 YFSETQ. In DNA form, the CDR3 reads TGCGCCAGCAGCTTGCAGGGAAGCCGGACAGATACGCAGTATTTT. Protein: CASSLQGSRTDTQYF.

V is TRBV19 and J is TRBJ2-3, with D possibly being TRBD1 (5 bases). V gave up 3 bases and J gave up 0 bases, with 16 bases separating them. CDR3 length: 17 residues. Germline V gene data show CDR1 as LNHDA and CDR2 as SQIVND (reference sequence). This CDR3 reads CASSMQGTHPSTDTQYF. The DNA of the CDR3 is TGTGCCAGTAGTATGCAGGGTACCCACCCTAGCACAGATACGCAGTATTTT.

The J gene is TRBJ1-1, the V gene TRBV10-3; D not certain. Germline V gene data show CDR1 as ENHRY and CDR2 as SYGVKD. CDR3 size: 13 residues. V dropped 10 bases and J dropped 0 bases, with 12 bases sitting between them. The CDR3 spells CATTLRVNTEAFF. CDR3 DNA sequence: TGTGCCACCACCCTGAGGGTGAACACTGAAGCTTTCTTT.

This chain joins TRBV4-2 and TRBJ1-6; D remains unclear. Trimming stripped 4 bases from V and 3 bases from J, with 19 bases between. CDR1 is LGHNA and CDR2 is YNFKEQ in the germline V gene. This CDR3 has 18 amino acids. This chain's CDR3 is CASSRRTEALNYNSPLHF. The CDR3, as DNA: TGTGCCAGCAGCCGCAGGACGGAGGCCCTTAACTATAATTCACCCCTCCACTTT.

The genes are TRBV20-1 and TRBJ2-3; 8 bases match TRBD2. Unmatched junction bases numbered 8, after V lost 3 bases and J lost 9 bases. The length of the CDR3 is 13 residues. Germline loops: CDR1 DFQATT, CDR2 SNEGSKA (reference sequence). This CDR3 reads CSASGPGLVTQYF. CDR3 bases: TGCAGTGCTAGTGGGCCGGGACTAGTAACGCAGTATTTT.

This sequence joins TRBV4-2 and TRBJ2-5, with 11 bases identical to TRBD2. V shed 4 bases and J 4 bases; nucleotides not matched to a gene: 8. The germline V gene encodes CDR1 LGHNA and CDR2 YNFKEQ. The CDR3 sequence is 16 residues long. The CDR3 loop is CASSPRLAGFGETQYF. CDR3 nucleotide sequence: TGTGCCAGCAGCCCCCGACTAGCGGGGTTCGGAGAGACCCAGTACTTC.

The chain carries TRBV7-2 and TRBJ1-5; D remains ambiguous. Trimming took 4 bases from V and 5 from J, leaving 12 bases between them. Germline V gives CDR1 SGHTA, CDR2 FQGNSA. CDR3 length: 14 amino acids. In nucleotides, the CDR3 is TGTGCCAGCAGCTCTGGGCCCGAATATCAGCCCCAGCATTTT. This translates into CASSSGPEYQPQHF.

The chain joins TRBV7-8 to TRBJ2-7; a possible D gene is TRBD2 (5 bases). This CDR3 is built from 15 residues. CDR1 is SGHVS and CDR2 is FQNEAQ in the germline V gene. Trimming stripped 4 bases from V and 3 bases from J, with 16 bases between. CDR3: CASSSFPGWGYEQYF. The CDR3 DNA reads TGTGCCAGCAGCTCCTTCCCGGGATGGGGCTACGAGCAGTACTTC. Supplemented by reference TRBV7-8 and TRBJ2-7, the full variable domain reads GAGVSQSPRYKVAKRGQDVALRCDPISGHVSLFWYQQALGQGPEFLTYFQNEAQLDKSGLPSDRFFAERPEGSVSTLKIQRTQQEDSAVYLCASSSFPGWGYEQYFGPGTRLTVT.

This clone was picked up one time. The chain employs TRBV4-1 and TRBJ2-7; maybe TRBD1 (5 bases). The CDR3 spans 15 residues. V lost 1 base to trimming and J lost 2 bases, with 12 bases between them. Germline CDR1 reads MGHRA; CDR2 reads YSYEKL. In DNA form, the CDR3 reads TGCGCCAGCAGCCAAGGGGCGACAGTTACCTACGAGCAGTACTTC. Amino acid sequence: CASSQGATVTYEQYF.

The chain recombines TRBV7-3 with TRBJ2-1, with TRBD2 matching over 8 bases. Germline trimming cut 1 base from V and 3 bases from J; bases unmatched to any gene: 11. Per germline, CDR1 SGHTA and CDR2 FQGTGA. CDR3 length: 18 amino acids. The DNA of the CDR3 is TGTGCCAGCAGCTTAAACCCCGGGGGGGGTCATTACTACAATGAGCAGTTCTTC. It yields the protein CASSLNPGGGHYYNEQFF.

This clone occurred many times. The chain uses TRBV11-3 and TRBJ2-1; 10 nucleotides line up with TRBD1. Germline-derived CDR1 and CDR2 are SGHNT and YENEEA. The CDR3 is made up of 14 amino acids. Trimming took 4 bases from V and 9 from J; bases not matched to a gene: 6. CDR3 in amino acids: CASSSRGTGVEQFF. The CDR3 nucleotides read TGTGCCAGCAGCTCCCGGGGGACAGGGGTTGAGCAGTTCTTC.

This clone appeared a single time. J is TRBJ2-1 and V is TRBV9; 7 bases map to TRBD2. The V gene end was trimmed by 6 bases and the J gene end by 9 bases; junction bases not matched to a gene: 21. Germline V lookup: CDR1 SGDLS, CDR2 YYNGEE. The CDR3 is 17 residues long. CDR3 sequence: CASTRPGGPHSTGEQFF. Here the CDR3 DNA reads TGTGCCAGCACCCGCCCGGGGGGACCCCACTCCACCGGTGAGCAGTTCTTC.

V usage is TRBV7-8 and J usage is TRBJ1-1; 7 bases map to TRBD1. The CDR3 covers 15 residues. Unmatched junction bases numbered 6, after V lost 4 bases and J lost 1 base. Germline V gives CDR1 SGHVS, CDR2 FQNEAQ. CDR3 region: CASSWRGRGNTEAFF. The CDR3 DNA reads as TGTGCCAGCAGCTGGAGGGGGCGGGGGAACACTGAAGCTTTCTTT.

V usage is TRBV19 and J usage is TRBJ2-6; 7 nucleotides line up with TRBD2. Germline V gene sequence: CDR1 LNHDA, CDR2 SQIVND (reference sequence). V lost 7 bases, J lost 2 bases, and 5 bases stayed unmatched. The CDR3 extends over 15 amino acids. DNA for the CDR3: TGTGCCAGTACCCGTGGGGGGGCTGGGGCCAACGTCCTGACTTTC. It is translated as CASTRGGAGANVLTF.

The rearrangement links TRBV30 to TRBJ2-1, with TRBD2 matching over 12 bases. CDR3 size: 15 residues. Germline CDR1 reads GTSNPN; CDR2 reads SVGIG (reference sequence). The V segment lost 7 bases and the J segment 8 bases; nucleotides outside the gene matches: 12. The CDR3 region has the DNA TGTGCCTCCCCTCACCCTAGCGGGAGGGCCGATGAGCAGTTCTTC. Protein: CASPHPSGRADEQFF.

The V gene is TRBV29-1, the J gene TRBJ2-1, with 8 bases fitting TRBD1. Trimming removed 4 bases from V and 4 bases from J; junction bases left unmatched: 6. Germline CDR1 reads SQVTM; CDR2 reads ANQGSEA. The CDR3 has 14 residues. CDR3 in DNA: TGCAGCGTTGGGCCCGGGACAGGTTACAATGAGCAGTTCTTC. Protein: CSVGPGTGYNEQFF.

This chain joins TRBV5-1 and TRBJ2-5; TRBD2 might be the D (5 bases). V was trimmed by 2 bases and J by 5 bases, leaving 10 bases between them. This CDR3 spans 13 amino acids. CDR1 SGHRS and CDR2 YFSETQ come from the germline V gene. CDR3 nucleotide sequence: TGCGCCAGCAGCTTCCGGCCGGGGGAGACCCAGTACTTC. Protein product: CASSFRPGETQYF.

This clone has a handful of counts. The chain uses TRBV14 and TRBJ1-1; possibly TRBD1 for D (5 bases). The V gene's germline CDR1 is SGHDN and CDR2 FVKESK. The CDR3 length is 14 residues. Trimming cost V 6 bases and J 5 bases, with 16 bases left between them. CDR3 DNA: TGTGCCAGCAGTCCCTTCTTGGGGGGTACTGAAGCTTTCTTT. It codes for CASSPFLGGTEAFF.

This chain links TRBV5-4 with TRBJ2-5, with D maybe TRBD2 (5 bases). In germline, CDR1 is SGHNT, CDR2 YYREEE (reference sequence). Trimming pared 4 bases from V and 0 bases from J, leaving 19 bases between. The CDR3 is made up of 17 amino acids. The CDR3 bases are TGTGCCAGCAGCGGAGGCCGGGGTTGGCAGTACCAAGAGACCCAGTACTTC. It codes for CASSGGRGWQYQETQYF.

The chain combines TRBV6-2 or TRBV6-3 with TRBJ2-1; 7 bases map to TRBD1. This CDR3 is 13 amino acids long. V gave up 5 bases and J gave up 3 bases; unmatched junction bases: 1. The V gene's germline CDR1 is MNHEY and CDR2 SVGEGT. The CDR3 loop is CASSRDSYNEQFF. CDR3 DNA: TGTGCCAGCAGTCGGGACAGCTACAATGAGCAGTTCTTC.

This rearrangement joins TRBV18 to TRBJ2-2; unclear D gene. V lost 3 bases, J lost 1 base, and 6 bases lay in between. Germline lookup yields CDR1 KGHSH and CDR2 LQKENI. CDR3 size: 14 residues. Here the CDR3 reads CASSPTRNTGELFF. CDR3 in DNA: TGTGCCAGCTCACCGACAAGGAACACCGGGGAGCTGTTTTTT.

V gene TRBV5-6 combines with J gene TRBJ2-5; 8 nucleotides line up with TRBD1. CDR3 length: 15 amino acids. V shed 4 bases and J 5 bases; nucleotides not matched to a gene: 10. Germline values: CDR1 SGHDT, CDR2 YYEEEE. The chain's CDR3 is CASSTPDRVEETQYF. The CDR3 region has the DNA TGTGCCAGCAGCACCCCGGACAGGGTGGAGGAGACCCAGTACTTC.

This sequence joins TRBV5-1 and TRBJ2-7, with 9 bases lining up with TRBD1. Germline V CDR1 and CDR2: SGHRS, YFSETQ. Germline trimming cut 1 base from V and 3 bases from J; bases unmatched to any gene: 5. The CDR3 is made up of 15 amino acids. The CDR3 DNA follows: TGCGCCAGCAGCTTGACCGGGACAGGGTACTACGAGCAGTACTTC. It codes for CASSLTGTGYYEQYF.

This chain connects TRBV5-4 to TRBJ1-6, with 9 positions matching TRBD1. CDR3 length equals 16 residues. Germline V lookup: CDR1 SGHNT, CDR2 YYREEE (reference sequence). V was clipped by 4 bases and J by 5 bases; unmatched bases: 7. Written as DNA, the CDR3 is TGTGCCAGCAGCGGGGGACAGGGAACGGATAATTCACCCCTCCACTTT. It encodes CASSGGQGTDNSPLHF.